This T cell receptor (beta chain) was observed in a study of T-cell memory formation after mild COVID-19. Whole-study results and caveats: Clones that got smaller from day 15 to 85 had even CD4/CD8, while clones growing later tipped toward CD4+.

A single record per CDR3 protein comes from TCRdb applying MiXCR to the 5' RACE reads. This sample carries fewer than 450,000 distinct CDR3 sequences, under 25% of them seen once, and the ten largest clones take roughly an eighth. V gave up 8 bases and J gave up 5 bases; unmatched junction bases: 13. The CDR3 is 15 residues long. The germline CDR1 and CDR2 sequences are SGHVS and FNYEAQ. The table lists this clonotype with a few counts. Its antigen remains unknown. The V gene is TRBV7-6, the J gene TRBJ2-3; 7 positions match TRBD2. The clonotype comes from an adult woman who had mild COVID-19 (a few samples of this study predate the infection). Cell type and time point are not known. What was sequenced was PBMCs or a T cell subset sorted from them (not recorded which). The CDR3 loop is CASSTRSGARDTQYF. The CDR3 bases are TGTGCCAGCTCGACGAGGAGCGGGGCTAGAGATACGCAGTATTTT.